These T cell receptor beta chains were read from a single sample in a study of cytomegalovirus exposure and HLA in healthy donors. Profiling relied on immunoSEQ multiplex PCR, and the TCRdb table lists in-frame clones only, not all of them. Among 200,000 or so clones, over 75% were seen once, and the ten largest hold nearly 3%. Sequencing was performed on PBMCs. The receptor source for this set is a woman younger than 45 in good health and CMV-seronegative. Both conserved end residues are part of each CDR3. Fields, in order: V gene, clone size, J gene, D gene, CDR3 protein, CDR3 DNA. A D gene is named only where the DNA matches it firmly. Not all rows give a size; the values are once, few, many and, for expanded clones, a class.

v_gene: TRBV18
abundance: .
j_gene: TRBJ1-1
d_gene: .
CDR3aa: CASSPPSRNTEALF
CDR3nt: TGTGCCAGCTCACCACCCAGCAGGAACACTGAAGCTCTCTTT

v_gene: TRBV5-1
abundance: .
j_gene: TRBJ2-3
d_gene: .
CDR3aa: CASMRSYTDTQYF
CDR3nt: TGCGCCAGCATGCGAAGCTACACAGATACGCAGTATTTT

v_gene: TRBV5-5
abundance: .
j_gene: TRBJ2-7
d_gene: .
CDR3aa: CASSRSYEQYF
CDR3nt: TGTGCCAGCAGCCGCTCCTACGAGCAGTACTTC

v_gene: TRBV7-6
abundance: .
j_gene: TRBJ2-1
d_gene: TRBD2
CDR3aa: CASSLAGGGLNEQFF
CDR3nt: TGTGCCAGCAGTTTAGCGGGAGGAGGGCTCAATGAGCAGTTCTTC

v_gene: TRBV9
abundance: once
j_gene: TRBJ1-3
d_gene: TRBD1
CDR3aa: CASSVDRAGNTIYF
CDR3nt: TGTGCCAGCAGCGTTGACAGGGCTGGAAACACCATATATTTT

v_gene: TRBV6-1
abundance: .
j_gene: TRBJ1-3
d_gene: .
CDR3aa: CASSAQGIGSGNTIYF
CDR3nt: TGTGCCAGCAGTGCGCAGGGAATAGGCTCTGGAAACACCATATATTTT

v_gene: TRBV9
abundance: .
j_gene: TRBJ2-7
d_gene: TRBD2
CDR3aa: CASSQDPGGSGGGEQYF
CDR3nt: TGTGCCAGCAGCCAAGATCCGGGGGGTAGCGGGGGTGGCGAGCAGTACTTC

v_gene: TRBV11-1
abundance: .
j_gene: TRBJ2-1
d_gene: .
CDR3aa: CASSIHRVHEQFF
CDR3nt: TGTGCCAGCAGCATCCACAGGGTGCATGAGCAGTTCTTC

v_gene: TRBV5-1
abundance: .
j_gene: TRBJ2-7
d_gene: TRBD2
CDR3aa: CASSLAGLTYEQYF
CDR3nt: TGCGCCAGCAGCTTGGCGGGACTAACTTACGAGCAGTACTTC

v_gene: TRBV5-6
abundance: .
j_gene: TRBJ1-1
d_gene: TRBD1
CDR3aa: CASSNRDRGAEAFF
CDR3nt: TGTGCCAGCAGCAACCGGGACAGGGGCGCTGAAGCTTTCTTT

v_gene: TRBV5-1
abundance: .
j_gene: TRBJ2-5
d_gene: TRBD1
CDR3aa: CASRLTTGTGMETQYF
CDR3nt: TGCGCCAGCAGGTTAACCACCGGGACAGGGATGGAGACCCAGTACTTC

v_gene: TRBV29-1
abundance: once
j_gene: TRBJ1-1
d_gene: .
CDR3aa: CSVDLRGGTEAFF
CDR3nt: TGCAGCGTTGACCTAAGGGGGGGCACTGAAGCTTTCTTT

v_gene: TRBV28
abundance: .
j_gene: TRBJ1-2
d_gene: .
CDR3aa: CASTAAAVYGYTF
CDR3nt: TGTGCCAGCACCGCGGCGGCTGTCTATGGCTACACCTTC

v_gene: TRBV6-4
abundance: .
j_gene: TRBJ2-7
d_gene: TRBD1
CDR3aa: CANWTGGSYEQYF
CDR3nt: TGTGCCAACTGGACAGGGGGCTCCTACGAGCAGTACTTC

v_gene: TRBV7-2
abundance: .
j_gene: TRBJ2-7
d_gene: TRBD2
CDR3aa: CASSFIASGGYEQYF
CDR3nt: TGTGCCAGCAGCTTTATTGCTAGCGGGGGTTACGAGCAGTACTTC

v_gene: TRBV4-1
abundance: .
j_gene: TRBJ2-2
d_gene: TRBD2
CDR3aa: CASSPSNSGSSSAGELFF
CDR3nt: TGCGCCAGCAGCCCCTCGAATAGCGGGAGTTCATCGGCCGGGGAGCTGTTTTTT

v_gene: TRBV7-2
abundance: .
j_gene: TRBJ1-1
d_gene: .
CDR3aa: CASSLAPQGNTEAFF
CDR3nt: TGTGCCAGCAGCTTAGCCCCACAGGGTAACACTGAAGCTTTCTTT

v_gene: TRBV23-1
abundance: .
j_gene: TRBJ2-7
d_gene: .
CDR3aa: CASHRGGIYEQYF
CDR3nt: TGCGCCAGCCATAGGGGCGGTATATACGAGCAGTACTTC

v_gene: TRBV30
abundance: .
j_gene: TRBJ2-7
d_gene: TRBD2
CDR3aa: CAWDGTRTSGKSYEQYF
CDR3nt: TGTGCCTGGGATGGGACCCGGACTAGCGGGAAGTCCTACGAGCAGTACTTC

v_gene: TRBV29-1
abundance: .
j_gene: TRBJ1-2
d_gene: .
CDR3aa: CSVPRASGDDYGYTF
CDR3nt: TGCAGCGTGCCCCGGGCCTCGGGGGATGACTATGGCTACACCTTC

v_gene: TRBV5-1
abundance: .
j_gene: TRBJ2-7
d_gene: TRBD2
CDR3aa: CASSWEPGLAGREQYF
CDR3nt: TGCGCCAGCAGCTGGGAACCGGGACTAGCGGGCCGGGAGCAGTACTTC

v_gene: TRBV30
abundance: once
j_gene: TRBJ2-1
d_gene: .
CDR3aa: CAWGNNEQFF
CDR3nt: TGTGCCTGGGGCAACAATGAGCAGTTCTTC

v_gene: TRBV4-2
abundance: .
j_gene: TRBJ1-1
d_gene: .
CDR3aa: CASSQDGQRVPEAFF
CDR3nt: TGTGCCAGCAGCCAAGACGGACAGAGGGTCCCTGAAGCTTTCTTT

v_gene: TRBV29-1
abundance: few
j_gene: TRBJ2-3
d_gene: TRBD2
CDR3aa: CSVGEGTDTQYF
CDR3nt: TGCAGCGTTGGGGAGGGAACAGATACGCAGTATTTT

v_gene: TRBV4-1
abundance: .
j_gene: TRBJ1-2
d_gene: .
CDR3aa: CASSFPWAVPWYGYPF
CDR3nt: TGCGCCAGCAGCTTTCCGTGGGCCGTCCCTTGGTATGGCTACCCCTTC

v_gene: TRBV27
abundance: .
j_gene: TRBJ2-2
d_gene: .
CDR3aa: CASSRVGAAGELFF
CDR3nt: TGTGCCAGCAGTCGGGTGGGGGCGGCCGGGGAGCTGTTTTTT

v_gene: TRBV5-1
abundance: .
j_gene: TRBJ2-1
d_gene: TRBD1
CDR3aa: CASSRPGGDYNEQFF
CDR3nt: TGCGCCAGCAGCCGCCCAGGGGGCGACTACAATGAGCAGTTCTTC

v_gene: TRBV29-1
abundance: few
j_gene: TRBJ1-2
d_gene: .
CDR3aa: CSVEGGLYGYTF
CDR3nt: TGCAGCGTTGAGGGGGGGCTCTATGGCTACACCTTC

v_gene: TRBV27
abundance: .
j_gene: TRBJ2-7
d_gene: TRBD2
CDR3aa: CASTGTSGRGTYEQYF
CDR3nt: TGTGCCAGCACCGGGACTAGCGGGAGGGGGACCTACGAGCAGTACTTC

v_gene: TRBV23-1
abundance: few
j_gene: TRBJ2-3
d_gene: TRBD2
CDR3aa: CALSLKGGDSGRGGTDTQYF
CDR3nt: TGCGCCCTAAGTCTGAAGGGAGGGGATAGCGGGAGGGGTGGGACAGATACGCAGTATTTT

v_gene: TRBV14
abundance: .
j_gene: TRBJ1-2
d_gene: .
CDR3aa: CASSRNFRGIYGYPF
CDR3nt: TGTGCCAGCAGCCGGAACTTTCGGGGGATCTATGGCTACCCCTTC

v_gene: TRBV12-5
abundance: once
j_gene: TRBJ2-2
d_gene: .
CDR3aa: CASGLDVTGELFF
CDR3nt: TGTGCTAGTGGTTTGGATGTAACCGGGGAGCTGTTTTTT

v_gene: TRBV5-6
abundance: .
j_gene: TRBJ1-1
d_gene: .
CDR3aa: CASSLGQSNTEAFF
CDR3nt: TGTGCCAGCAGCTTAGGACAGTCGAACACTGAAGCTTTCTTT

v_gene: TRBV5-1
abundance: .
j_gene: TRBJ2-3
d_gene: TRBD1
CDR3aa: CASKLRTGGVTDTQYF
CDR3nt: TGCGCCAGCAAGTTAAGGACAGGGGGTGTCACAGATACGCAGTATTTT

v_gene: TRBV29-1
abundance: few
j_gene: TRBJ2-7
d_gene: .
CDR3aa: CSVVSGASYEQYF
CDR3nt: TGCAGCGTTGTGTCAGGGGCCTCCTACGAGCAGTACTTC

v_gene: TRBV2
abundance: few
j_gene: TRBJ2-7
d_gene: .
CDR3aa: CATKPRGRTYEQYF
CDR3nt: TGTGCCACCAAACCCAGGGGGAGGACATACGAGCAGTACTTC

v_gene: TRBV5-1
abundance: .
j_gene: TRBJ2-2
d_gene: .
CDR3aa: CASANGAGELFF
CDR3nt: TGCGCCAGCGCGAACGGAGCCGGGGAGCTGTTTTTT

v_gene: TRBV18
abundance: .
j_gene: TRBJ2-1
d_gene: TRBD2
CDR3aa: CASSFGTSGYNEQFF
CDR3nt: TGTGCCAGCTCATTCGGGACTAGCGGTTACAATGAGCAGTTCTTC

v_gene: TRBV2
abundance: .
j_gene: TRBJ1-2
d_gene: .
CDR3aa: CASREDSNYGYTF
CDR3nt: TGTGCCAGCAGGGAGGACAGTAACTATGGCTACACCTTC

v_gene: TRBV7-9
abundance: .
j_gene: TRBJ1-1
d_gene: .
CDR3aa: CASSLYVVSGGNTEAFF
CDR3nt: TGTGCCAGCAGCTTGTATGTTGTGTCAGGTGGTAACACTGAAGCTTTCTTT

v_gene: TRBV5-4
abundance: .
j_gene: TRBJ2-2
d_gene: .
CDR3aa: CASSLLAGAVNTGELFF
CDR3nt: TGTGCCAGCAGCTTACTGGCGGGGGCCGTGAACACCGGGGAGCTGTTTTTT

v_gene: TRBV7-2
abundance: .
j_gene: TRBJ2-3
d_gene: TRBD1
CDR3aa: CASSLTYTGVLNTQYF
CDR3nt: TGTGCCAGCAGCTTAACTTACACAGGGGTCCTGAATACGCAGTATTTT

v_gene: TRBV4-2
abundance: .
j_gene: TRBJ2-3
d_gene: .
CDR3aa: CASSGGTTRGTDTQYF
CDR3nt: TGTGCCAGCAGTGGGGGGACGACTAGGGGAACAGATACGCAGTATTTT

v_gene: TRBV29-1
abundance: few
j_gene: TRBJ1-1
d_gene: .
CDR3aa: CSVDHAGANTEAFF
CDR3nt: TGCAGCGTTGATCATGCAGGGGCGAACACTGAAGCTTTCTTT

v_gene: TRBV9
abundance: .
j_gene: TRBJ2-3
d_gene: .
CDR3aa: CASSSGAWEADTQYF
CDR3nt: TGTGCCAGCAGCTCCGGGGCGTGGGAGGCAGATACGCAGTATTTT